These 10 T cell receptor beta chains share one sample of origin, sequenced in a study of OX40 agonist ivuxolimab in advanced cancers. Sequencing used immunoSEQ multiplex PCR; TCRdb keeps in-frame clones, though not all of them. This table holds 50,000 to 70,000 clones, 84% found once. The starting material was CD4+ or CD8+ T cells sorted from blood, obtained in a trial of the OX40 agonist ivuxolimab. Receptor source: an adult with an advanced solid tumor such as melanoma, head and neck, liver or kidney cancer.

J is TRBJ2-3 and V is TRBV7-9; no reliable D call. The ends were cut back, 6 bases at V and 4 bases at J, with 14 bases in the middle. Germline values: CDR1 SEHNR, CDR2 FQNEAQ (reference sequence). The CDR3 is 14 residues long. The CDR3 coding sequence is TGTGCCAGCAGAATCTTATTAGACGCAGATACGCAGTATTTT. It is translated as CASRILLDADTQYF.

The chain has TRBV11-3 and TRBJ2-3; perhaps TRBD2 as D (5 bases). V gave up 2 bases and J gave up 5 bases, with 5 bases separating them. Germline assignment: CDR1 SGHNT and CDR2 YENEEA. The CDR3 is made up of 12 amino acids. The CDR3 coding sequence is TGTGCCAGCAGCTTAAGCGGAGATACGCAGTATTTT. Translation gives CASSLSGDTQYF. The complete variable domain, with remaining parts taken from reference TRBV11-3 and TRBJ2-3, reads EAGVVQSPRYKIIEKKQPVAFWCNPISGHNTLYWYLQNLGQGPELLIRYENEEAVDDSQLPKDRFSAERLKGVDSTLKIQPAELGDSAVYLCASSLSGDTQYFGPGTRLTVL.

This clone came up a few times. J is TRBJ2-5 and V is TRBV6-6, with a tentative D call TRBD2 (5 bases). Germline V gene data show CDR1 as MNHNY and CDR2 as SVGAGI (reference sequence). V lost 6 bases, J lost 5 bases, and 13 bases lay in between. The CDR3 consists of 13 residues. The chain's CDR3 is CASSPRSGETQYF. The DNA for the CDR3 is TGTGCCAGCAGCCCCCGGAGCGGTGAGACCCAGTACTTC.

The genes are TRBV6-1 and TRBJ2-1; 8 bases fit TRBD1. The CDR3 is 14 residues long. Looked up from germline, CDR1 is MNHNS and CDR2 is SASEGT. After removal of 4 bases from V and 4 bases from J, the junction contained 3 bases not matched to a gene. The CDR3 region is CASSADRAYNEQFF. DNA for the CDR3: TGTGCCAGCAGTGCGGACAGGGCGTACAATGAGCAGTTCTTC.

The chain couples TRBV5-6 to TRBJ1-2; D call uncertain. V was clipped by 3 bases and J by 0 bases, with 18 bases between them. This CDR3 contains 17 residues. Germline lookup yields CDR1 SGHDT and CDR2 YYEEEE. The CDR3 DNA is TGTGCCAGCAGCTCCGGACGGATTCTACAGCCTAACTATGGCTACACCTTC. This encodes CASSSGRILQPNYGYTF. The complete variable domain, with remaining parts taken from reference TRBV5-6 and TRBJ1-2, reads DAGVTQSPTHLIKTRGQQVTLRCSPKSGHDTVSWYQQALGQGPQFIFQYYEEEERQRGNFPDRFSGHQFPNYSSELNVNALLLGDSALYLCASSSGRILQPNYGYTFGSGTRLTVV.

This sequence joins TRBV2 and TRBJ2-1, with TRBD1 matching 8 bases. The CDR3 spans 14 residues. Per the germline V gene, CDR1 is SNHLY and CDR2 is FYNNEI. With V trimmed by 6 bases and J by 6 bases, 7 bases remained unmatched. CDR3 coding DNA: TGTGCCAGCAGATCTGCGGACAGGGTCAATGAGCAGTTCTTC. This encodes CASRSADRVNEQFF.

The rearrangement joins TRBV4-2 to TRBJ2-5; 9 bases agree with TRBD2. The germline V gene has CDR1 LGHNA and CDR2 YNFKEQ. The CDR3 contains 16 residues. After removal of 0 bases from V and 4 bases from J, the junction contained 6 bases not matched to a gene. The CDR3 nucleotides are TGTGCCAGCAGCCAAGAATTGCGGGGGGGCCGAGAGACCCAGTACTTC. Protein product: CASSQELRGGRETQYF.

This clone was detected a few times. This sequence joins TRBV7-9 and TRBJ2-7, with TRBD1 as a possible D gene (6 bases). Trimming cost V 3 bases and J 3 bases, with 9 bases left between them. The CDR3 covers 13 residues. Germline CDR1 reads SEHNR; CDR2 reads FQNEAQ (reference sequence). The CDR3 DNA is TGTGCCAGCAGCTTGGGGGCCCACTACGAGCAGTACTTC. Protein sequence: CASSLGAHYEQYF.

The V and J genes are TRBV18 and TRBJ2-2; 8 bases are a match to TRBD1. The ends lost 3 bases at V and 6 bases at J; junction bases unmatched: 0. CDR1 and CDR2 (germline): KGHSH, LQKENI. The CDR3 extends over 13 amino acids. CDR3 bases: TGTGCCAGCTCACCGGACAGGGCCGGGGAGCTGTTTTTT. It specifies CASSPDRAGELFF.

The chain recombines TRBV11-2 with TRBJ1-2; D is unresolved. There are 11 residues in the CDR3. The germline V and J ends were trimmed by 1 base and 7 bases, with 4 bases remaining between them. Per germline, CDR1 SGHAT and CDR2 FQNNGV. DNA for the CDR3: TGTGCCAGCAGCTTAGGGGCTGGCTACACCTTC. Translation: CASSLGAGYTF.